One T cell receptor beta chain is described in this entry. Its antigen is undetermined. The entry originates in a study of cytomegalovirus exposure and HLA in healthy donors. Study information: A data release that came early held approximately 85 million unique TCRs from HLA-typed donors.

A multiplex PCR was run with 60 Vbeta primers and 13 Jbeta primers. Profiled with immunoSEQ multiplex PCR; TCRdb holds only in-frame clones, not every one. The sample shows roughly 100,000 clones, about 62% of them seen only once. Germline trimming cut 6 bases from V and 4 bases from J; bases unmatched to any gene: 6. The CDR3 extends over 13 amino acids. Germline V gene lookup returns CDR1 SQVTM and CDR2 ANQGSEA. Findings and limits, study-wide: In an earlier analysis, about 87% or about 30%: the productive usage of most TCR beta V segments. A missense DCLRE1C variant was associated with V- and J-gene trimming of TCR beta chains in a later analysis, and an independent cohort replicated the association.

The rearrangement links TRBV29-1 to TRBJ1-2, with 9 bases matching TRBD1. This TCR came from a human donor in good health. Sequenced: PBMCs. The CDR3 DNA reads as TGCAGCGTGGGGGACAGGGTCAGCTATGGCTACACCTTC. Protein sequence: CSVGDRVSYGYTF.